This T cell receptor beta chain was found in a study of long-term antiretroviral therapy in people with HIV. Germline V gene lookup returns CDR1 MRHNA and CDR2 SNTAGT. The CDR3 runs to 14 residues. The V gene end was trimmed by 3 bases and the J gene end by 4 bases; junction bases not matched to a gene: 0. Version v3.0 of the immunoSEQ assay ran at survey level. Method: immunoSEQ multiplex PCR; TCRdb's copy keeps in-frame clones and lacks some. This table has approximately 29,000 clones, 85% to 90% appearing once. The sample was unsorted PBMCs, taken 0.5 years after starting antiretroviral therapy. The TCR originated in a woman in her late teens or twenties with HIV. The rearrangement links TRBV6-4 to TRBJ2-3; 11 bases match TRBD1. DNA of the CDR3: TGTGCCAGCAGTGAGGGACAGGGGGCAGATACGCAGTATTTT. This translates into CASSEGQGADTQYF.